Following are 24 T cell receptor beta chains from one sample sequenced in a study of post-analysis software for immune sequencing data. Study-wide results and limits: TRBV5-6, TRBV5-1 and TRBV20-1 were among roughly five TRBV segments more frequent in patients than controls.

These TCRs are of unknown antigen specificity. Unique molecular identifiers were carried by the TCR beta cDNA libraries. TCRdb ran MiXCR on the PCR reads and lists one entry per CDR3 protein. This table holds 450,000 to 700,000 distinct CDR3 sequences, around 47% found once. Input material: blood. These receptor sequences come from a girl between 5 and 17 years old with multiple sclerosis.

This clonotype came up many times. The chain has TRBV10-3 and TRBJ2-7, with a possible D match to TRBD2 (5 bases). The CDR3 has 17 residues. Germline CDR1 ENHRY, CDR2 SYGVKD. The V and J ends lost 1 base and 3 bases respectively, with 19 bases between them. This CDR3 reads CAISELGRTGEVYEQYF. DNA for the CDR3: TGTGCCATCAGTGAGTTGGGGAGAACGGGCGAAGTCTACGAGCAGTACTTC.

This clonotype turned up a few times. This chain uses TRBV4-1 with TRBJ2-1, with D perhaps TRBD2 (5 bases). The V and J ends lost 1 base and 4 bases respectively, with 14 bases between them. The CDR3 runs to 16 residues. From germline, CDR1 is MGHRA and CDR2 YSYEKL. The CDR3: CASSQGEQRPYNEQFF. CDR3 coding DNA: TGCGCCAGCAGCCAAGGGGAGCAGCGGCCTTACAATGAGCAGTTCTTC.

The sample holds one count of this clonotype. The V gene is TRBV5-1, the J gene TRBJ2-3; 15 nucleotides agree with TRBD2. Trimming took 4 bases from V and 4 from J; bases not matched to a gene: 7. The germline CDR1 and CDR2 sequences are SGHRS and YFSETQ. CDR3 size: 17 residues. CDR3 residues: CASSHGLAGGPPDTQYF. CDR3 bases: TGCGCCAGCAGCCATGGACTAGCGGGGGGGCCCCCAGATACGCAGTATTTT.

V is TRBV2 and J is TRBJ2-1, with D maybe TRBD1 (6 bases). The CDR3 spans 17 residues. V was clipped by 6 bases and J by 9 bases, with 27 bases between them. Germline values: CDR1 SNHLY, CDR2 FYNNEI. CDR3 sequence: CASSGQLTGRDLGEQFF. In DNA form, the CDR3 reads TGTGCCAGCAGCGGACAGCTCACTGGTCGCGATCTCGGTGAGCAGTTCTTC.

The chain is built from TRBV20-1 and TRBJ1-2, with D unclear. This CDR3 comprises 11 residues. Germline loops: CDR1 DFQATT, CDR2 SNEGSKA (reference sequence). Trimming cost V 1 base and J 6 bases, with 6 bases left between them. CDR3 sequence (DNA): TGCAGTGCTAGAGCTGCAGATGGCTACACCTTC. Translating it yields CSARAADGYTF.

CDR3 bases: TGTGCCAGCAGTTCCCAGGGACTGAGCAATCAGCCCCAGCATTTT. It specifies CASSSQGLSNQPQHF. This rearrangement joins TRBV12-3 or TRBV12-4 to TRBJ1-5; a possible D gene is TRBD1 (5 bases). The V and J ends lost 4 bases and 1 base respectively, with 11 bases between them. The CDR3 is 15 amino acids.

The rearrangement joins TRBV5-1 to TRBJ2-7; TRBD2 aligns across 8 bases. The CDR3 consists of 16 residues. Germline CDR1 SGHRS, CDR2 YFSETQ. V was clipped by 4 bases and J by 3 bases; unmatched bases: 12. The CDR3 region is CASSTLGGTSSYEQYF. The CDR3 DNA reads as TGCGCCAGCAGCACTCTTGGGGGGACTAGTAGCTACGAGCAGTACTTC.

In this sample, this clonotype turned up once. CDR3 sequence (DNA): TGTGCCAGCAGCTTACTCTACAGGGGAGATCGGGGGGAGACCCAGTACTTC. Translated: CASSLLYRGDRGETQYF. This chain connects TRBV7-9 to TRBJ2-5, with D possibly being TRBD1 (7 bases). The V end was cut by 2 bases, the J end by 5 bases, with 21 bases between. This CDR3 contains 17 residues. Germline V gene sequence: CDR1 SEHNR, CDR2 FQNEAQ (reference sequence). The full variable domain, completed using reference TRBV7-9 and TRBJ2-5, is DTGVSQNPRHKITKRGQNVTFRCDPISEHNRLYWYRQTLGQGPEFLTYFQNEAQLEKSRLLSDRFSAERPKGSFSTLEIQRTEQGDSAMYLCASSLLYRGDRGETQYFGPGTRLLVL.

The chain is built from TRBV6-1 and TRBJ2-7; 8 nucleotides agree with TRBD1. CDR3 length equals 14 residues. Germline lookup yields CDR1 MNHNS and CDR2 SASEGT. The junction had 14 bases not matched to a gene; V was cut back by 6 bases and J by 10 bases. CDR3 region: CASRENERQGKQYF. The DNA for the CDR3 is TGTGCCAGCAGGGAAAATGAGAGACAGGGGAAACAGTACTTC.

V and J are TRBV5-1 and TRBJ2-5; 7 bases match TRBD2. Near its end, the DNA agrees better with TRBJ2-7, so the J call may be wrong. Germline V gene sequence: CDR1 SGHRS, CDR2 YFSETQ. The CDR3 is 15 residues long. CDR3 nucleotides: TGCGCCAGCAGCTCGGCCGGGACTATAGACGACGAGCAGTACTTC. Translation: CASSSAGTIDDEQYF.

This clonotype was seen just once. The V gene is TRBV2, the J gene TRBJ2-1; 7 positions agree with TRBD1. The CDR3 contains 17 residues. Germline CDR1 SNHLY, CDR2 FYNNEI. With V trimmed by 4 bases and J by 7 bases, 16 bases remained unmatched. The CDR3 sequence: CASSGAWERSRGNEQFF. CDR3 nucleotide sequence: TGTGCCAGCAGTGGAGCATGGGAGCGGTCCAGGGGGAATGAGCAGTTCTTC.

Notes on this clonotype: A junction boundary mismatches the germline segment, possibly from a read error. The chain is built from TRBV7-2 and TRBJ2-3, with D hard to call. CDR1 and CDR2 (germline): SGHTA, FQGNSA. The CDR3 has 13 residues. CDR3 sequence: CASSLVSTDAQYF. CDR3 nucleotide sequence: TGTGCCAGCAGCTTAGTGTCCACAGATGCGCAGTATTTT.

This rearrangement joins TRBV24-1 to TRBJ2-5; D perhaps matches TRBD1 (6 bases). Germline V lookup: CDR1 KGHDR, CDR2 SFDVKD. V shed 3 bases and J shed 5 bases, with 27 bases lying between them. CDR3 length: 19 amino acids. The CDR3 nucleotides read TGTGCCACCAGTGATGGGGCACAGGGCCGCTCCCCTCACCGGGAGACCCAGTACTTC. This gives the protein CATSDGAQGRSPHRETQYF.

This clonotype occurred once. CDR3 in amino acids: CASVLLGGVAGELFF. The CDR3 DNA is TGTGCCAGCGTTCTCCTGGGTGGTGTGGCCGGGGAGCTGTTTTTT. V and J are TRBV12-3 or TRBV12-4 and TRBJ2-2; D gene ambiguous. V was pared by 8 bases and J by 6 bases, with 19 bases between. CDR3 size: 15 residues.

This clonotype was recorded a few times. V is TRBV27 and J is TRBJ2-7, with D unclear. V lost 6 bases and J lost 0, with 12 bases in between. The CDR3 has 14 amino acids. Germline lookup yields CDR1 MNHEY and CDR2 SMNVEV (reference sequence). In DNA form, the CDR3 reads TGTGCCAGCAGCCAAACTGGGTTCTCCTACGAGCAGTACTTC. Protein: CASSQTGFSYEQYF.

The chain is built from TRBV12-3 or TRBV12-4 and TRBJ2-3, with 12 bases matching TRBD2. V was clipped by 5 bases and J by 4 bases; unmatched bases: 13. The CDR3 length is 18 residues. The CDR3 bases are TGTGCCAGCAGTCCACTAGCGGGAGGACGCCGGGACGCAGATACGCAGTATTTT. This gives the protein CASSPLAGGRRDADTQYF.

J is TRBJ1-6 and V is TRBV20-1; unclear D gene. V lost 0 bases and J lost 7, with 10 bases in between. The CDR3 totals 14 residues. CDR1 is DFQATT and CDR2 is SNEGSKA in the germline V gene (reference sequence). The CDR3 nucleotides are TGCAGTGCTAGAGATGAAGGGAACAATTCACCCCTCCACTTT. Its protein is CSARDEGNNSPLHF.

This clonotype has a single count. CDR3 amino acids: CSAKGHFFYSYNEQFF. In DNA form, the CDR3 reads TGCAGTGCTAAGGGCCACTTCTTTTACTCCTACAATGAGCAGTTCTTC. This sequence joins TRBV20-1 and TRBJ2-1; no clear D. The CDR3 loop spans 16 amino acids. Trimming pared 4 bases from V and 0 bases from J, leaving 16 bases between. Germline V gene lookup returns CDR1 DFQATT and CDR2 SNEGSKA (reference sequence).

The chain couples TRBV5-1 to TRBJ2-5; no firm D call. The CDR3 totals 13 residues. Looked up from germline, CDR1 is SGHRS and CDR2 is YFSETQ. V gave up 0 bases and J gave up 6 bases, with 9 bases separating them. The CDR3 region has the DNA TGCGCCAGCAGCTTGGCCACGCAGAAGACCCAGTACTTC. It translates to CASSLATQKTQYF.

This clonotype appeared a few times. The gene calls are TRBV5-1 and TRBJ2-7; 9 nucleotides align to TRBD2. The CDR3 consists of 15 residues. Losses at the gene ends were 1 base for V and 2 bases for J; bases not matched to a gene: 4. Germline V CDR1 and CDR2: SGHRS, YFSETQ. CDR3 residues: CASSLLTSGAYEQYF. CDR3 nucleotides: TGCGCCAGCAGCTTGTTGACTAGCGGTGCCTACGAGCAGTACTTC.

There are a few counts of this clonotype. This chain uses TRBV6-6 with TRBJ2-7; D may be TRBD2 (6 bases). V gave up 6 bases and J gave up 0 bases, with 18 bases separating them. The CDR3 is made up of 16 amino acids. Germline lookup yields CDR1 MNHNY and CDR2 SVGAGI (reference sequence). CDR3 coding DNA: TGTGCCAGCAGCCGCCCCTCGTCGGGGGACTCCTACGAGCAGTACTTC. Translating gives CASSRPSSGDSYEQYF.

This clonotype was seen a handful of times. The chain joins TRBV12-3 or TRBV12-4 to TRBJ2-7; perhaps TRBD1 as D (5 bases). This CDR3 region has 15 residues. V was cut by 3 bases and J by 2 bases, with 14 bases left in between. The CDR3 sequence is CASSFSGPPTYEQYF. The CDR3 DNA reads as TGTGCCAGCAGTTTCTCAGGGCCACCGACCTACGAGCAGTACTTC.

The chain recombines TRBV12-3 or TRBV12-4 with TRBJ1-5, with 9 bases fitting TRBD1. CDR3 size: 17 residues. The trim removed 4 bases at V and 4 bases at J, leaving 11 bases unmatched. The CDR3 reads CASSSPGTGLFNQPQHF. The CDR3 nucleotides are TGTGCCAGCAGTTCACCTGGGACAGGGCTTTTTAATCAGCCCCAGCATTTT.

The V gene is TRBV7-8, the J gene TRBJ2-1, with D perhaps TRBD1 or TRBD2 (7 bases each). This CDR3 has 15 residues. V was pared by 5 bases and J by 8 bases, with 19 bases between. Germline lookup yields CDR1 SGHVS and CDR2 FQNEAQ. CDR3 sequence: CASSLGGGGRDEQFF. The DNA for the CDR3 is TGTGCCAGCAGCCTAGGAGGGGGCGGGAGAGATGAGCAGTTCTTC. Filled out from reference TRBV7-8 and TRBJ2-1, the complete variable domain reads GAGVSQSPRYKVAKRGQDVALRCDPISGHVSLFWYQQALGQGPEFLTYFQNEAQLDKSGLPSDRFFAERPEGSVSTLKIQRTQQEDSAVYLCASSLGGGGRDEQFFGPGTRLTVL.